The T cell receptor (beta chain) described here comes from a study of OX40 agonist ivuxolimab in advanced cancers. Study summary: Averaging 60 years in age, with a range of roughly 20 to 80, the cohort was around 85% male. Three patients responded partially, comprising one with hepatocellular carcinoma and two with cutaneous melanoma. Study outcomes and limitations: Clonal expansion was among the lowest in partial responders at 0.1-3.0 mg/kg, especially CD8+.

Data came from immunoSEQ multiplex PCR; TCRdb stores just in-frame clones and leaves some out. In the table there are more than 85,000 clones, approximately 90% of which are singletons. This CDR3 is built from 16 residues. Trimming shortened V by 4 bases and J by 7 bases, and 21 bases separated the two germline ends. Germline lookup yields CDR1 SGHRS and CDR2 YFSETQ. Remarks on this clone: What it recognizes is unknown.

The chain has TRBV5-1 and TRBJ2-1; D possibly corresponds to TRBD2 (7 bases). This receptor was identified in an adult with an advanced solid tumor such as melanoma, head and neck, liver or kidney cancer. This sample comprised CD4+ or CD8+ T cells sorted from blood, obtained in a trial of the OX40 agonist ivuxolimab. The CDR3 nucleotides read TGCGCCAGCAGCCCCCAGGGACCGGGGGGCGGAAATGAGCAGTTCTTC. Translated, it gives CASSPQGPGGGNEQFF.